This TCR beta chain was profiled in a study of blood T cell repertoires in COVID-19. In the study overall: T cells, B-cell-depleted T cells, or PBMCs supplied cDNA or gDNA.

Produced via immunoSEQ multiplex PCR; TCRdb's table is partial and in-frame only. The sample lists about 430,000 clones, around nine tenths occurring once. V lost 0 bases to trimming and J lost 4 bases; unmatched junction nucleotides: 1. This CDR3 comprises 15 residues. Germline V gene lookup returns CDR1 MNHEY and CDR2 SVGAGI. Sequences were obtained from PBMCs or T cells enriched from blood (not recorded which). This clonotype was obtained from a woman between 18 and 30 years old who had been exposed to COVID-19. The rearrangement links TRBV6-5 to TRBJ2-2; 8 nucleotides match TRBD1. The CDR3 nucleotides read TGTGCCAGCAGTTACTCCACAGGGGGCACCGGGGAGCTGTTTTTT. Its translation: CASSYSTGGTGELFF.